What follows is one T cell receptor beta chain and its context. Molecular barcoding with unique molecular identifiers was used for the TCRbeta library. TCRdb used MiXCR to reprocess the PCR reads, holding one entry per CDR3 protein. In the table there are a few hundred thousand distinct CDR3 sequences, approximately 20% of which are singletons. The sample belongs to a study of T-cell reconstitution after alpha-beta-depleted transplantation in children. This clonotype was obtained from a human donor who donated a stem cell graft to a child with acute lymphoblastic leukemia. The sample in question was PBMCs from the stem cell graft donor, obtained from the stem cell graft.

CDR3 sequence: CATRRLAATNEQFF. DNA of the CDR3: TGTGCCACCCGGAGACTAGCGGCCACCAATGAGCAGTTCTTC. The chain couples TRBV2 to TRBJ2-1; 9 nucleotides agree with TRBD2. The J segment lost 6 bases and the V segment lost 10 bases, leaving 10 bases of the junction unmatched. Germline CDR1 reads SNHLY; CDR2 reads FYNNEI. The CDR3 spans 14 residues.